This T cell receptor beta chain was identified during a study of cytomegalovirus exposure and HLA in healthy donors. Primers: 60 Vbeta forward and 13 Jbeta reverse. Using immunoSEQ multiplex PCR, the repertoire was profiled, and TCRdb retains in-frame clones only, with some absent. Of around 170,000 clones in the sample, more than 75% were seen once. CDR1 and CDR2 from the germline V gene are MNHEY and SVGAGI. V gave up 0 bases and J gave up 4 bases, with 9 bases separating them. The CDR3 length is 14 residues. Sequencing used PBMCs. This rearrangement joins TRBV6-5 to TRBJ1-1; D is ambiguous. This TCR was sampled from a middle-aged man in good health and CMV-seronegative. CDR3 DNA: TGTGCCAGCAGTTACTCTCCTTCCCGCACTGAAGCTTTCTTT. This encodes CASSYSPSRTEAFF.